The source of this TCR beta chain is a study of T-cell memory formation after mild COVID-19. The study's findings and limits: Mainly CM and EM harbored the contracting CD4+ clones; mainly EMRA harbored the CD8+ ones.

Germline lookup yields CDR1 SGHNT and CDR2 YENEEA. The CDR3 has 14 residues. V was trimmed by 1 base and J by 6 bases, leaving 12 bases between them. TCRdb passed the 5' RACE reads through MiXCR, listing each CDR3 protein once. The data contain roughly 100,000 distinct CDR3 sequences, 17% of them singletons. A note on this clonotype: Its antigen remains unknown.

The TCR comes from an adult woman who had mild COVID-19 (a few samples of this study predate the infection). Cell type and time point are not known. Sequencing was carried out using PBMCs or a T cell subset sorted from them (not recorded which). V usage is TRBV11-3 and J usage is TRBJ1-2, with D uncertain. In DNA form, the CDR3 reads TGTGCCAGCAGCTTAGTAGGAGGGTTCGATGGCTACACCTTC. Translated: CASSLVGGFDGYTF.